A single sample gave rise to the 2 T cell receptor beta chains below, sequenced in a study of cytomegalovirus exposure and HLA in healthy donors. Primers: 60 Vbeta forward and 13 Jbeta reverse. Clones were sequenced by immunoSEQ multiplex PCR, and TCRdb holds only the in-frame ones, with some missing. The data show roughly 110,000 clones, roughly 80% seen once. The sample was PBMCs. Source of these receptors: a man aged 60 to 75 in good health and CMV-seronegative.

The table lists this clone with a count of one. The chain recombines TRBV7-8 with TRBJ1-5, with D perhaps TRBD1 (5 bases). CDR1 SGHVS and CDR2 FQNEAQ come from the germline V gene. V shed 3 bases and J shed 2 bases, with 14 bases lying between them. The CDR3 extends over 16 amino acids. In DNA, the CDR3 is TGTGCCAGCAGCTTGGGGCTAGGTACTGGCAATCAGCCCCAGCATTTT. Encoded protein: CASSLGLGTGNQPQHF.

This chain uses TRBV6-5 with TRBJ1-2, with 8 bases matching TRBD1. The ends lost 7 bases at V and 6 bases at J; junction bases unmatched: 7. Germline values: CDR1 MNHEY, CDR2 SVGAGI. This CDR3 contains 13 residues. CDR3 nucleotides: TGTGCCAGCACAGGGGGCAGGGTAAATGGCTACACCTTC. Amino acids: CASTGGRVNGYTF.